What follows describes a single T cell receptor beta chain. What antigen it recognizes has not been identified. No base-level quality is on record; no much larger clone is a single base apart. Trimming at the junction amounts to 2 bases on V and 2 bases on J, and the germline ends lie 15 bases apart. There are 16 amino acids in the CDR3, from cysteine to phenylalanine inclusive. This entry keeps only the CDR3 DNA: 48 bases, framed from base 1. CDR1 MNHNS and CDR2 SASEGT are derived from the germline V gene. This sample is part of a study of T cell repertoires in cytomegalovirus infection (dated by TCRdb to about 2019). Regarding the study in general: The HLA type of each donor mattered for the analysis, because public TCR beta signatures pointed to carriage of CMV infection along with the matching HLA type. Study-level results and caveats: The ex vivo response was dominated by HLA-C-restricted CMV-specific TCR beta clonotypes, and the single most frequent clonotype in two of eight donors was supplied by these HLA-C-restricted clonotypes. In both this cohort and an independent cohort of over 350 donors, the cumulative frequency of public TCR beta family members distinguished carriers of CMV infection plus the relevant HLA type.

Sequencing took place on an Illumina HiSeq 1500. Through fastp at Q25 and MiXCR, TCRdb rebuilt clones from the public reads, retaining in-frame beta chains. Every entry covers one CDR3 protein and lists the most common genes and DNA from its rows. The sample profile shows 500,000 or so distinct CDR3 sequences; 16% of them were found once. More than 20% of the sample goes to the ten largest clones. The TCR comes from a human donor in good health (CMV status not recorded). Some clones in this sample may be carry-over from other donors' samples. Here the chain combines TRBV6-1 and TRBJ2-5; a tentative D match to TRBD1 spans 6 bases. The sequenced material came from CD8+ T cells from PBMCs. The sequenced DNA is TGTGCCAGCAGTGAAAAGGAGGACAGATATCAAGAGACCCAGTACTTC. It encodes CASSEKEDRYQETQYF.